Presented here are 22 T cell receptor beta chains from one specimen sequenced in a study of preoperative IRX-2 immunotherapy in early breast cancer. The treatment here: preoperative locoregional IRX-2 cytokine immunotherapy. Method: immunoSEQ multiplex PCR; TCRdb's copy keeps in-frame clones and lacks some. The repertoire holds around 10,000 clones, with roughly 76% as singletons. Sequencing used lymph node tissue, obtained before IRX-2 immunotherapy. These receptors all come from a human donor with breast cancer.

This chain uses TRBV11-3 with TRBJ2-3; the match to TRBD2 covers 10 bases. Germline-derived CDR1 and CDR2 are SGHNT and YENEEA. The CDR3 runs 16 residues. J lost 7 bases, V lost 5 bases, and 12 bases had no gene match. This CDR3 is CASSETSGKASNTQYF. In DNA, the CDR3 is TGTGCCAGCAGCGAAACTAGCGGGAAAGCCTCAAATACGCAGTATTTT.

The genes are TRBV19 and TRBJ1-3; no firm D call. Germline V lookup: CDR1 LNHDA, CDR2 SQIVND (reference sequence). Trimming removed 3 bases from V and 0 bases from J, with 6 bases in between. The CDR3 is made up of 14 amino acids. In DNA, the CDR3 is TGTGCCAGTAGTATTAATCTCTCTGGAAACACCATATATTTT. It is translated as CASSINLSGNTIYF.

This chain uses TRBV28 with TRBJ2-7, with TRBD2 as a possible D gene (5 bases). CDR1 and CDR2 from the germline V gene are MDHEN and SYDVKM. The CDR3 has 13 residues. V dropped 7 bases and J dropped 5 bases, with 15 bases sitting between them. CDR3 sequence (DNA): TGTGCCAGCACCCCGGCGGGCTACCACGAGCAGTACTTC. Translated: CASTPAGYHEQYF.

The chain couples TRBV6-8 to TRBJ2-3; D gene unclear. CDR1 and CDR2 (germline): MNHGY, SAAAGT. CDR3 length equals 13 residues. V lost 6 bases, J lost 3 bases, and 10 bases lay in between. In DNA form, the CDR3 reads TGTGCCAGCAGGGGCCCTAAAACAGATACGCAGTATTTT. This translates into CASRGPKTDTQYF.

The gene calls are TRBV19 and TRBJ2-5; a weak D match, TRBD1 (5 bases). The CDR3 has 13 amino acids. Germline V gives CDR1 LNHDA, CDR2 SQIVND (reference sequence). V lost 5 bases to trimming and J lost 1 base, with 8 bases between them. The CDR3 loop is CASSGQLQETQYF. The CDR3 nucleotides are TGTGCCAGTAGTGGACAACTCCAAGAGACCCAGTACTTC.

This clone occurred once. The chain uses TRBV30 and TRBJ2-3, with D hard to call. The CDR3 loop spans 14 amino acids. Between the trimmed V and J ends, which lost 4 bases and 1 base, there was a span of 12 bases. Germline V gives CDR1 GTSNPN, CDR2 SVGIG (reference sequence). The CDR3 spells CAWMVYKGTDTQYF. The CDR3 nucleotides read TGTGCCTGGATGGTTTACAAAGGCACAGATACGCAGTATTTT. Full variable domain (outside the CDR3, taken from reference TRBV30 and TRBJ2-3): SQTIHQWPATLVQPVGSPLSLECTVEGTSNPNLYWYRQAAGRGLQLLFYSVGIGQISSEVPQNLSASRPQDRQFILSSKKLLLSDSGFYLCAWMVYKGTDTQYFGPGTRLTVL.

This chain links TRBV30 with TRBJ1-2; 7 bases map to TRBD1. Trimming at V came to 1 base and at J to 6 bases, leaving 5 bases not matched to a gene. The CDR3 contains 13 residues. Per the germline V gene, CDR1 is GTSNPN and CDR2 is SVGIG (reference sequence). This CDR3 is CAWSAGGANGYTF. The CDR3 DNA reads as TGTGCCTGGAGTGCAGGGGGTGCCAATGGCTACACCTTC.

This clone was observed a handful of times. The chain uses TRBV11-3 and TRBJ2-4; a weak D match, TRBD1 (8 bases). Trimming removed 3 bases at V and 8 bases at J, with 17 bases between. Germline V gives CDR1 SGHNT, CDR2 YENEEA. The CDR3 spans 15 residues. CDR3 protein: CASSLDRVAGDIQYF. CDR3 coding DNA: TGTGCCAGCAGCTTGGACAGGGTTGCGGGAGACATTCAGTACTTC.

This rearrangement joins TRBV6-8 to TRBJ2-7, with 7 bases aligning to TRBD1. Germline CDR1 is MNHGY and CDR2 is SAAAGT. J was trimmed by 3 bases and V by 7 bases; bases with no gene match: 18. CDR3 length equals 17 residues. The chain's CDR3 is CASKTGVVARSIYEQYF. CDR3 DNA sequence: TGTGCCAGCAAAACAGGGGTGGTAGCCCGCAGCATCTACGAGCAGTACTTC.

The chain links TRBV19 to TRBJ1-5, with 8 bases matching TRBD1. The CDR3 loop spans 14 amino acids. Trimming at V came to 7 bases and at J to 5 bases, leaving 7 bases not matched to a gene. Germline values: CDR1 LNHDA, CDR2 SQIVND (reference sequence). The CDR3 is CASTPDRAYQPQHF. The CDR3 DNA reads TGTGCCAGTACCCCGGACAGGGCTTATCAGCCCCAGCATTTT.

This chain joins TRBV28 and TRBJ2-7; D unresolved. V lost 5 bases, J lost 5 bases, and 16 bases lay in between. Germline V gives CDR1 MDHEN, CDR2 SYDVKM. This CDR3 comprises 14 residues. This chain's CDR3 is CASSLSPMYDEQYF. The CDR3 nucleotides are TGTGCCAGCAGTCTCAGCCCCATGTACGACGAGCAGTACTTC.

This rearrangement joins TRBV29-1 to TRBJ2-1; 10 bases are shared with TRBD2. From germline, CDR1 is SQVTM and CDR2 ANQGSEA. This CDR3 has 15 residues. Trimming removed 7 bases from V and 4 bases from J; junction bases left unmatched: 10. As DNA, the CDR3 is TGCAGCGCTGCCGGGACTAGCGTATCGTACAATGAGCAGTTCTTC. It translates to CSAAGTSVSYNEQFF.

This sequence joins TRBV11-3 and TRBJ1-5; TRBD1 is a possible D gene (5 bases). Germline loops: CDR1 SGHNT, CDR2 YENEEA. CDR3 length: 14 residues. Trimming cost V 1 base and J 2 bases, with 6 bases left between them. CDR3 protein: CASSLVQGNQPQHF. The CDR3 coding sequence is TGTGCCAGCAGCTTAGTACAGGGCAATCAGCCCCAGCATTTT.

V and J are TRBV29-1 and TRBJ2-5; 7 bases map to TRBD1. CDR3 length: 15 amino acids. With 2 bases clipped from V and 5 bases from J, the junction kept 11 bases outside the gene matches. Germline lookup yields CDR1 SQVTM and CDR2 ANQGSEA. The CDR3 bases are TGCAGCGTTGAACCTACAGGGGACGGGGTTGAGACCCAGTACTTC. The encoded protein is CSVEPTGDGVETQYF.

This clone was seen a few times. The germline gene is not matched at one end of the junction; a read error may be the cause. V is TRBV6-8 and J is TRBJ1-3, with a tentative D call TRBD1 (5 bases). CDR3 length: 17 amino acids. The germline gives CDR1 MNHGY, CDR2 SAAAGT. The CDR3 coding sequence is TGTGCCATCAGTTTGCCGGGGCGGGGGATCTCTGGAAACACCATATATTTT. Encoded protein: CAISLPGRGISGNTIYF.

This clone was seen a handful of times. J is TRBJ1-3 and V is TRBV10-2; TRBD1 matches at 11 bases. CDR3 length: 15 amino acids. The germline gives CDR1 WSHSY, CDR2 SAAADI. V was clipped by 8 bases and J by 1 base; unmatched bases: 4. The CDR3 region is CASGTGGLSGNTIYF. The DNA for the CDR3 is TGCGCCAGCGGGACAGGGGGTTTGTCTGGAAACACCATATATTTT.

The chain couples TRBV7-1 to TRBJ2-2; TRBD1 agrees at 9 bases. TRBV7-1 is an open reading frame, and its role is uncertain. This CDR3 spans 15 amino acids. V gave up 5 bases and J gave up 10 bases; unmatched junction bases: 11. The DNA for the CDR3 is TGTGCCAGCAGCCAAACCGGGACAGGGAAAATGGAGCTGTTTTTT. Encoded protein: CASSQTGTGKMELFF.

The DNA of the CDR3 is TGTGCCAGCAGTCCAACGACTAGACCGCAGTATTTT. It specifies CASSPTTRPQYF. The gene calls are TRBV28 and TRBJ2-3; a weak D match, TRBD2 (6 bases). The CDR3 length is 12 residues. Trimming took 5 bases from V and 10 from J, leaving 13 bases between them. The germline V gene encodes CDR1 MDHEN and CDR2 SYDVKM.

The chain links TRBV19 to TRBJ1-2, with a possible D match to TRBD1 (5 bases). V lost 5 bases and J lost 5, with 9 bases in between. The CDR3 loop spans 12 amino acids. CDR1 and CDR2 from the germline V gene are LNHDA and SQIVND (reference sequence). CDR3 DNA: TGTGCCAGTAGTTCCGGGGGATATGGCTACACCTTC. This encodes CASSSGGYGYTF.

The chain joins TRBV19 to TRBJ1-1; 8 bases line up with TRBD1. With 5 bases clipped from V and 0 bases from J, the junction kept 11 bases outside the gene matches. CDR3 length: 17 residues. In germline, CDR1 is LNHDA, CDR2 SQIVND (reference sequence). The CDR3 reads CASSLQGAPLMNTEAFF. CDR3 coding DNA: TGTGCCAGTAGTCTCCAGGGGGCCCCACTCATGAACACTGAAGCTTTCTTT.

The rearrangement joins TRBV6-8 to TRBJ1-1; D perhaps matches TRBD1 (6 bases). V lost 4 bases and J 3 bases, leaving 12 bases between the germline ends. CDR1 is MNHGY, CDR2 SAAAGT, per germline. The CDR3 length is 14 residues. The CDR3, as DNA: TGTGCCAGCAGTTTGGACAGCCGGTACACTGAAGCTTTCTTT. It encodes CASSLDSRYTEAFF.

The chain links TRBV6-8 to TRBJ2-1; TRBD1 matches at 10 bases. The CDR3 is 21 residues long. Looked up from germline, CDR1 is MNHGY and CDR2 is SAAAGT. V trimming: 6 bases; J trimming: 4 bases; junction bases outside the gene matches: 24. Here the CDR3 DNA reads TGTGCCAGCAGAAAGGATGGAAGAGGGACAGGGGAAATAGCGGCATACAATGAGCAGTTCTTC. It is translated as CASRKDGRGTGEIAAYNEQFF.